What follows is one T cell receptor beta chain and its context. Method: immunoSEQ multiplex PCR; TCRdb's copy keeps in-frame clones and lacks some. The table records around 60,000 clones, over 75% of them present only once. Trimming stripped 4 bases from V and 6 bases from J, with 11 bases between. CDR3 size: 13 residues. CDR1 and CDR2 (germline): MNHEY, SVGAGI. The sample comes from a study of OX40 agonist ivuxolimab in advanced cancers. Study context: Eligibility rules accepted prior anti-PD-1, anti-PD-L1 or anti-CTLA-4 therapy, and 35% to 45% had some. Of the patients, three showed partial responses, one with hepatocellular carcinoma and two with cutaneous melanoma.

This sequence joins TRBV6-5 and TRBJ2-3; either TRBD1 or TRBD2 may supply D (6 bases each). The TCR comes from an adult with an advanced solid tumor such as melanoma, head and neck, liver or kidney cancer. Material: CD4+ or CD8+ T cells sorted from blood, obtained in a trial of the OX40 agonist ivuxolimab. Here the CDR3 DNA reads TGTGCCAGCAGTTTTCGGGGGCTGGATACGCAGTATTTT. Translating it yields CASSFRGLDTQYF.